Below are 8 T cell receptor beta chains sequenced from a single sample in a study of cytomegalovirus exposure and HLA in healthy donors. PCR amplification relied on 60 Vbeta primers (plus 13 Jbeta primers). Repertoires were generated with immunoSEQ multiplex PCR, while TCRdb's copy carries only in-frame clones and drops some. The ten top clones account for about 2.9%, within a sample of tens of thousands of clones. Material: PBMCs. The receptor source for this set is a man aged 35-49 years in good health and CMV-seronegative.

This chain connects TRBV19 to TRBJ2-7; D possibly corresponds to TRBD1 (6 bases). This CDR3 is 14 amino acids long. Trimming shortened V by 5 bases and J by 2 bases, and 13 bases separated the two germline ends. Germline values: CDR1 LNHDA, CDR2 SQIVND (reference sequence). As DNA, the CDR3 is TGTGCCAGTAGTCTCCAGGGGAACGCCTACGAGCAGTACTTC. Amino acid sequence: CASSLQGNAYEQYF.

This chain connects TRBV4-1 to TRBJ2-6, with D unclear. The CDR3 is made up of 17 amino acids. Germline V lookup: CDR1 MGHRA, CDR2 YSYEKL. The V and J ends lost 1 base and 0 bases respectively, with 10 bases between them. The CDR3 here is CASSQGGTGSGANVLTF. CDR3 nucleotides: TGCGCCAGCAGCCAAGGCGGCACCGGCTCTGGGGCCAACGTCCTGACTTTC.

The genes are TRBV30 and TRBJ1-4; 10 bases map to TRBD1. Germline V CDR1 and CDR2: GTSNPN, SVGIG (reference sequence). The CDR3 loop spans 16 amino acids. J gave up 10 bases and V 0 bases, and 11 bases lay outside the gene matches. This chain's CDR3 is CAWSVEVGTGVRKLFF. In DNA form, the CDR3 reads TGTGCCTGGAGTGTAGAAGTTGGGACAGGGGTGCGAAAACTGTTTTTT.

The chain recombines TRBV6-1 with TRBJ2-4; TRBD1 matches at 8 bases. Trimming at V came to 2 bases and at J to 1 base, leaving 7 bases not matched to a gene. Per the germline V gene, CDR1 is MNHNS and CDR2 is SASEGT. This CDR3 contains 17 residues. Here the CDR3 reads CASSERGRTGAKNIQYF. Here the CDR3 DNA reads TGTGCCAGCAGTGAAAGGGGGAGGACAGGGGCCAAAAACATTCAGTACTTC.

The V call is TRBV2, the J call TRBJ1-1; the D is unclear. Trimming cost V 2 bases and J 1 base, with 5 bases left between them. Germline assignment: CDR1 SNHLY and CDR2 FYNNEI. The CDR3 has 13 amino acids. CDR3 sequence reads: CASSESWNTEAFF. In nucleotides, the CDR3 is TGTGCCAGCAGTGAATCGTGGAACACTGAAGCTTTCTTT.

V usage is TRBV18 and J usage is TRBJ2-3; 7 bases agree with TRBD2. The germline gives CDR1 KGHSH, CDR2 LQKENI. V dropped 6 bases and J dropped 0; count of bases not matched to a gene: 9. The CDR3 is made up of 16 amino acids. The CDR3 reads CASSPRGSGSTDTQYF. CDR3 in DNA: TGTGCCAGCTCCCCCCGGGGTAGCGGGAGCACAGATACGCAGTATTTT.

This rearrangement joins TRBV7-2 to TRBJ2-3, with no clear D. CDR3 length equals 13 residues. CDR1 is SGHTA, CDR2 FQGNSA, per germline. V was pared by 5 bases and J by 5 bases, with 11 bases between. The CDR3 DNA follows: TGTGCCAGCAGCCCGCGAAAGATAGATACGCAGTATTTT. It yields the protein CASSPRKIDTQYF.

Of note for this clone: The same CDR3 can be traced to other DNA sequences in this sample. The chain links TRBV5-1 to TRBJ2-2, with a weak D call TRBD2 (6 bases). V was trimmed by 0 bases and J by 3 bases, leaving 15 bases between them. This CDR3 region has 17 residues. CDR1 is SGHRS, CDR2 YFSETQ, per germline. The CDR3 nucleotides read TGCGCCAGCAGCTTGGGGGTGACCGGGGGTTACACCGGGGAGCTGTTTTTT. Amino acids: CASSLGVTGGYTGELFF.